This is a list of T cell receptor beta chains from one sample in a study of T-cell reconstitution after alpha-beta-depleted transplantation in children. TCRdb re-called the PCR reads with MiXCR, one entry per CDR3 protein. The table records approximately 150,000 distinct CDR3 sequences, 7.5% to 9% of them present only once. The source material was PBMCs, mostly from graft donor cells, sampled 180 days after TCRalphabeta/CD19-depleted stem cell transplant. Source of these receptors: a female patient aged 2 to 10 who had a stem cell transplant for congenital amegakaryocytic thrombocytopenia, so the T cells may come from the graft donor. The CDR3 runs from the conserved cysteine through the conserved F or W. A D gene is named only where the DNA matches it firmly. Part of the rows lack a size; the others show once, few, many or a class for expanded clones.

d_call: TRBD1
v_call: TRBV5-1
j_call: TRBJ1-4
clone_size: NA
cdr3_nt: TGCGCCAGCAGCTTGGCCAGTAACAGGGGGACTAATGAAAAACTGTTTTTT
cdr3_aa: CASSLASNRGTNEKLFF

d_call: NA
v_call: TRBV28
j_call: TRBJ1-1
clone_size: many
cdr3_nt: TGTGCCAGCAGTTATTACAAGAACACTGAAGCTTTCTTT
cdr3_aa: CASSYYKNTEAFF

d_call: NA
v_call: TRBV28
j_call: TRBJ2-1
clone_size: few
cdr3_nt: TGTGCCAGCAGTGTACGATACTTAATCTCCTACAATGAGCAGTTCTTC
cdr3_aa: CASSVRYLISYNEQFF

d_call: NA
v_call: TRBV2
j_call: TRBJ1-2
clone_size: NA
cdr3_nt: TGTGCCAGCAGCAAAACCGGACCGAATAACTATGGCTACACCTTC
cdr3_aa: CASSKTGPNNYGYTF

d_call: TRBD1
v_call: TRBV28
j_call: TRBJ1-2
clone_size: many
cdr3_nt: TGTGCCAGCAGTGAGACAGGGGTTGGTGGCTACACCTTC
cdr3_aa: CASSETGVGGYTF

d_call: NA
v_call: TRBV28
j_call: TRBJ2-1
clone_size: many
cdr3_nt: TGTGCCAGCAGTTTATCATGGGAGCAGTTCTTC
cdr3_aa: CASSLSWEQFF

d_call: TRBD2
v_call: TRBV11-2
j_call: TRBJ2-1
clone_size: many
cdr3_nt: TGTGCCAGCAGCTTAGGACTAGCGGGGGGTCATTCCTACAATGAGCAGTTCTTC
cdr3_aa: CASSLGLAGGHSYNEQFF

d_call: NA
v_call: TRBV20-1
j_call: TRBJ2-1
clone_size: few
cdr3_nt: TGCAGTGCTAGTCCTAGCCCCTACAATGAGCAGTTCTTC
cdr3_aa: CSASPSPYNEQFF

d_call: NA
v_call: TRBV9
j_call: TRBJ2-2
clone_size: many
cdr3_nt: TGTGCCAGCAGCGTAAGCAGGAACACCGGGGAGCTGTTTTTT
cdr3_aa: CASSVSRNTGELFF

d_call: NA
v_call: TRBV20-1
j_call: TRBJ2-2
clone_size: many
cdr3_nt: TGCAGTGCTAGAGAGGGGGGAAAGGCCGGGGAGCTGTTTTTT
cdr3_aa: CSAREGGKAGELFF

d_call: NA
v_call: TRBV29-1
j_call: TRBJ2-3
clone_size: NA
cdr3_nt: TGCAGCGCCGAGGGTACCCCCACAGATACGCAGTATTTT
cdr3_aa: CSAEGTPTDTQYF

d_call: TRBD2
v_call: TRBV27
j_call: TRBJ2-1
clone_size: many
cdr3_nt: TGTGCCAGCAGTTTGAAGAAAGGGACTAGCGGGAGCGATGAGCAGTTCTTC
cdr3_aa: CASSLKKGTSGSDEQFF

d_call: TRBD1
v_call: TRBV5-1
j_call: TRBJ2-5
clone_size: NA
cdr3_nt: TGCGCCGGCAGGCCACAGGGGGCTCTGTTGGAGACCCAGTACTTC
cdr3_aa: CAGRPQGALLETQYF

d_call: NA
v_call: TRBV5-4
j_call: TRBJ2-6
clone_size: few
cdr3_nt: TGTGCAGTCCGAACCGGGACCGATCTCTCTGGGGCCAACGTCCTGACTTTC
cdr3_aa: CAVRTGTDLSGANVLTF

d_call: NA
v_call: TRBV7-2
j_call: TRBJ2-7
clone_size: NA
cdr3_nt: TGTGCCAGCAGCCATAGGTTCGCGGCCTACGAGCAGTACTTC
cdr3_aa: CASSHRFAAYEQYF

d_call: NA
v_call: TRBV3-1
j_call: TRBJ2-7
clone_size: few
cdr3_nt: TGTGCCAGCAGCCAAGATCTAATAGTGGGTAACGAGCAGTACTTC
cdr3_aa: CASSQDLIVGNEQYF

d_call: NA
v_call: TRBV27
j_call: TRBJ2-3
clone_size: many
cdr3_nt: TGTGCCAGCAGTTTATCAAGGGGGGCAGATACGCAGTATTTT
cdr3_aa: CASSLSRGADTQYF

d_call: TRBD2
v_call: TRBV29-1
j_call: TRBJ2-1
clone_size: NA
cdr3_nt: TGCAGCGCCTTACGCGGGGGAGGGAATGAGCAGTTCTTC
cdr3_aa: CSALRGGGNEQFF

d_call: TRBD1
v_call: TRBV10-1
j_call: TRBJ1-2
clone_size: many
cdr3_nt: TGCGCCAGCAGTGGGGGTCCCCCGGGACAGGGCCATGGCTACACCTTC
cdr3_aa: CASSGGPPGQGHGYTF

d_call: NA
v_call: TRBV29-1
j_call: TRBJ2-1
clone_size: many
cdr3_nt: TGCAGCGTTGCGGACCCAGGTGGGAATGAGCAGTTCTTC
cdr3_aa: CSVADPGGNEQFF

d_call: NA
v_call: TRBV29-1
j_call: TRBJ1-3
clone_size: many
cdr3_nt: TGCAGCGCCCGGTTCAGCTCTGGAAACACCATATATTTT
cdr3_aa: CSARFSSGNTIYF

d_call: NA
v_call: TRBV5-1
j_call: TRBJ2-5
clone_size: many
cdr3_nt: TGCGCCAGCAGCTTACTCCGGACCTACCAAGAGACCCAGTACTTC
cdr3_aa: CASSLLRTYQETQYF

d_call: NA
v_call: TRBV7-8
j_call: TRBJ2-1
clone_size: many
cdr3_nt: TGTGCCAGCAGCCTGAGAACCCATGCGTTCTTC
cdr3_aa: CASSLRTHAFF

d_call: NA
v_call: TRBV12-3/TRBV12-4
j_call: TRBJ2-2
clone_size: many
cdr3_nt: TGTGCCAGCAGTTTCTACGCCGGGGAGCTGTTTTTT
cdr3_aa: CASSFYAGELFF

d_call: NA
v_call: TRBV5-1
j_call: TRBJ2-4
clone_size: many
cdr3_nt: TGCGCCAGCAGCTTGAATCCAGAGACCAAAAACATTCAGTACTTC
cdr3_aa: CASSLNPETKNIQYF

d_call: NA
v_call: TRBV12-5
j_call: TRBJ1-2
clone_size: few
cdr3_nt: TGTGCTAGTGGTTTGGTACACTATGGCTACACCTTC
cdr3_aa: CASGLVHYGYTF